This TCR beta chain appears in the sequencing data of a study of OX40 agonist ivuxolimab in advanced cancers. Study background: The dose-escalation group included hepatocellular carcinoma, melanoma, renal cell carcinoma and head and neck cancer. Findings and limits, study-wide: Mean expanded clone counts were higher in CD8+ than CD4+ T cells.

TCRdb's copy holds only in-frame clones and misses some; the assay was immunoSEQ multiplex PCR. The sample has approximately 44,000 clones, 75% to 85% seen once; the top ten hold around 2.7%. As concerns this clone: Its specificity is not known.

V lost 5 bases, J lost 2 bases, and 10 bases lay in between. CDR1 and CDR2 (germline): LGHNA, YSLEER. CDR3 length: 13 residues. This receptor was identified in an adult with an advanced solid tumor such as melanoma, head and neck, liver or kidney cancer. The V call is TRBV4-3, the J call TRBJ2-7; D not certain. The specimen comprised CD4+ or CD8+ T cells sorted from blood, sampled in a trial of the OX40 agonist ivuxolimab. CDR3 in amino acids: CASSLRLTYEQYF. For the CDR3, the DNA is TGCGCCAGCAGCTTGCGGCTAACCTACGAGCAGTACTTC.